The 28 T cell receptor beta chains below come from one sample, sequenced in a study of PD-L1 blockade in urothelial cancer. Sequenced by immunoSEQ multiplex PCR; TCRdb stores in-frame clones only, minus some. This table has tens of thousands of clones, around 82% appearing once. This specimen was PBMCs, taken around atezolizumab (anti-PD-L1) treatment. All receptors derive from a man aged 70 or older with urothelial cancer.

The J gene is TRBJ2-1, the V gene TRBV19, with a possible D match to TRBD1 (7 bases). The CDR3 has 15 amino acids. V was clipped by 3 bases and J by 2 bases, with 11 bases between them. Per germline, CDR1 LNHDA and CDR2 SQIVND (reference sequence). The CDR3 loop reads CASSIPGGPYNEQFF. The CDR3, as DNA: TGTGCCAGTAGTATCCCAGGGGGGCCCTACAATGAGCAGTTCTTC.

In regard to this clone: A junction end diverges from the germline sequence, so it may reflect a read error. The J gene is TRBJ1-1, the V gene TRBV5-6; no definite D call. The CDR3 has 10 amino acids. Germline V gene data show CDR1 as SGHDT and CDR2 as YYEEEE. In nucleotides, the CDR3 is TGTGCCAGCAGCGGGAACTCGGAGGCCTTT. This translates into CASSGNSEAF.

V gene TRBV4-3 combines with J gene TRBJ1-3; 7 bases map to TRBD1. Germline CDR1 is LGHNA and CDR2 is YSLEER. This CDR3 comprises 16 residues. V trimming: 4 bases; J trimming: 0 bases; junction bases outside the gene matches: 6. The CDR3 nucleotides are TGCGCCAGCAGCCCGGACAGGCTGCTCTCTGGAAACACCATATATTTT. Its protein product is CASSPDRLLSGNTIYF.

This rearrangement joins TRBV4-3 to TRBJ2-1, with unresolved D. Germline-derived CDR1 and CDR2 are LGHNA and YSLEER. Trimming stripped 0 bases from V and 6 bases from J, with 9 bases between. This CDR3 has 14 amino acids. The CDR3 sequence: CASSQDISTNEQFF. The CDR3 DNA reads as TGCGCCAGCAGCCAAGATATTAGCACCAATGAGCAGTTCTTC.

The rearrangement links TRBV6-5 to TRBJ2-5; a possible D gene is TRBD2 (5 bases). CDR1 is MNHEY, CDR2 SVGAGI, per germline. The CDR3 sequence is 14 residues long. Trimming took 6 bases from V and 4 from J, leaving 15 bases between them. The CDR3 coding sequence is TGTGCCAGCAGCCCCGGACTCTCGGGAGAGACCCAGTACTTC. Its translation is CASSPGLSGETQYF.

The V and J genes are TRBV18 and TRBJ2-2, with TRBD2 as a possible D gene (6 bases). The CDR3 loop spans 12 amino acids. The germline V gene has CDR1 KGHSH and CDR2 LQKENI. The V and J ends lost 8 bases and 5 bases respectively, with 9 bases between them. CDR3 DNA sequence: TGTGCCAGCGGGAGGTTGACCGGGGAGCTGTTTTTT. It is translated as CASGRLTGELFF.

As DNA, the CDR3 is TGCGCCAGCAGCCAAGGACTAGCGGGAGGGCCTGGGGAGACCCAGTACTTC. Its translation is CASSQGLAGGPGETQYF. This chain joins TRBV4-3 and TRBJ2-5; 14 bases map to TRBD2. Germline V gene lookup returns CDR1 LGHNA and CDR2 YSLEER. The V and J ends lost 1 base and 5 bases, in that order; junction bases with no gene match: 6. The CDR3 runs 17 residues.

The rearrangement links TRBV27 to TRBJ2-1, with D perhaps matching TRBD2 (6 bases). The V end lost 6 bases, the J end lost 12 bases, and 21 bases lay between the germline ends. Germline V gives CDR1 MNHEY, CDR2 SMNVEV (reference sequence). This CDR3 is built from 14 residues. In DNA form, the CDR3 reads TGTGCCAGCAGCTCCCAAGCGGGCCTTGGCGTGCAGTTCTTC. Amino acid sequence: CASSSQAGLGVQFF.

The chain employs TRBV5-1 and TRBJ1-4; 7 bases match TRBD1. The ends lost 2 bases at V and 1 base at J; junction bases unmatched: 8. There are 17 residues in the CDR3. Germline CDR1 SGHRS, CDR2 YFSETQ. The CDR3 protein is CASSFGISGGTNEKLFF. In nucleotides, the CDR3 is TGCGCCAGCAGCTTTGGAATTTCAGGGGGAACTAATGAAAAACTGTTTTTT. The full variable domain, with the rest looked up from reference TRBV5-1 and TRBJ1-4, is KAGVTQTPRYLIKTRGQQVTLSCSPISGHRSVSWYQQTPGQGLQFLFEYFSETQRNKGNFPGRFSGRQFSNSRSEMNVSTLELGDSALYLCASSFGISGGTNEKLFFGSGTQLSVL.

The chain has TRBV30 and TRBJ2-1; 9 bases align to TRBD2. After removal of 7 bases from V and 1 base from J, the junction contained 11 bases not matched to a gene. Germline V gives CDR1 GTSNPN, CDR2 SVGIG (reference sequence). This CDR3 region has 16 residues. The CDR3 loop reads CALKARLAVSYNEQFF. CDR3 nucleotide sequence: TGTGCCTTAAAGGCCCGACTAGCGGTATCCTACAATGAGCAGTTCTTC.

The CDR3 spells CASSPRDSSRPLHGYTF. CDR3 in DNA: TGTGCCAGCAGCCCCAGGGACTCCAGCCGACCACTTCATGGCTACACCTTC. The rearrangement joins TRBV5-8 to TRBJ1-2; possibly TRBD1 for D (5 bases). V gave up 4 bases and J gave up 6 bases, with 25 bases separating them. Germline-derived CDR1 and CDR2 are SGHTS and YDEGEE. The CDR3 loop spans 17 amino acids.

J is TRBJ2-2 and V is TRBV28, with 11 bases fitting TRBD2. The CDR3 sequence is 18 residues long. The V gene's germline CDR1 is MDHEN and CDR2 SYDVKM. With V trimmed by 7 bases and J by 5 bases, 15 bases remained unmatched. The CDR3 DNA sequence: TGTGCCAGCACCTTAGGGAGTAGCGGGAGGGCCTTGACCGGGGAGCTGTTTTTT. As protein: CASTLGSSGRALTGELFF.

Only a few counts were recorded for this clone. V gene TRBV27 combines with J gene TRBJ1-1; D is perhaps TRBD1 (5 bases). This CDR3 is built from 14 residues. Germline-derived CDR1 and CDR2 are MNHEY and SMNVEV (reference sequence). Trimming cost V 2 bases and J 0 bases, with 7 bases left between them. The CDR3 loop reads CASSLNRLNTEAFF. The CDR3 DNA reads TGTGCCAGCAGTTTAAACAGGTTGAACACTGAAGCTTTCTTT.

The chain carries TRBV19 and TRBJ2-7, with D maybe TRBD1 (6 bases). Germline CDR1 is LNHDA and CDR2 is SQIVND (reference sequence). Trimming took 6 bases from V and 3 from J, leaving 9 bases between them. The CDR3 consists of 12 residues. The CDR3 here is CASSQTGYEQYF. The DNA of the CDR3 is TGTGCCAGTAGCCAGACAGGCTACGAGCAGTACTTC.

The J gene is TRBJ2-2, the V gene TRBV27; 7 positions agree with TRBD2. In germline, CDR1 is MNHEY, CDR2 SMNVEV (reference sequence). The CDR3 length is 15 residues. Trimming cost V 1 base and J 7 bases; bases outside gene matches: 6. CDR3 region: CASSLFSGAGGELFF. In nucleotides, the CDR3 is TGTGCCAGCAGTTTATTCAGCGGGGCGGGCGGGGAGCTGTTTTTT.

The table lists this clone with a count of one. The rearrangement joins TRBV4-1 to TRBJ2-7; TRBD1 might be the D (7 bases). Germline CDR1 reads MGHRA; CDR2 reads YSYEKL. V lost 2 bases and J lost 7, with 15 bases in between. This CDR3 region has 14 residues. The CDR3 DNA reads TGCGCCAGCAGCCAACCAGGGGGGCATGTGGAGCAGTACTTC. It encodes CASSQPGGHVEQYF.

CDR3 DNA sequence: TGTGCCAGCAGCTTAGCGGGGGCGGGAGAAGATGAGCAGTTCTTC. Its protein product is CASSLAGAGEDEQFF. The chain is built from TRBV7-6 and TRBJ2-1, with D perhaps matching TRBD2 (7 bases). Trimming removed 0 bases at V and 8 bases at J, with 14 bases between. The CDR3 consists of 15 residues. Germline V gives CDR1 SGHVS, CDR2 FNYEAQ.

The chain employs TRBV2 and TRBJ1-4; 8 bases align to TRBD1. This CDR3 spans 15 amino acids. Germline CDR1 SNHLY, CDR2 FYNNEI. J gave up 7 bases and V 1 base, and 5 bases lay outside the gene matches. CDR3 in amino acids: CASSEGDRGGEKLFF. In nucleotides, the CDR3 is TGTGCCAGCAGTGAAGGAGACAGGGGTGGTGAAAAACTGTTTTTT.

V is TRBV5-5 and J is TRBJ1-1; D is ambiguous. The CDR3 is 15 amino acids. Germline CDR1 SGHKS, CDR2 YYEKEE (reference sequence). Deletions cut 4 bases from V and 4 bases from J, with 17 bases between. For the CDR3, the DNA is TGTGCCAGCAGCGAATCCGAGGGTGAGTTCACTGAAGCTTTCTTT. This translates into CASSESEGEFTEAFF.

The chain recombines TRBV5-8 with TRBJ2-5, with 7 positions matching TRBD1. The CDR3 has 13 residues. Germline CDR1 and CDR2: SGHTS and YDEGEE. V gave up 4 bases and J gave up 9 bases; unmatched junction bases: 9. The CDR3 is CASSPDRLVAQYF. CDR3 sequence (DNA): TGTGCCAGCAGCCCGGACAGGTTGGTGGCCCAGTACTTC.

This clone came up a few times. The conserved closing phenylalanine or tryptophan is absent in this CDR3, likely reflecting a read error. No DNA is shown, since the ends of the CDR3 on it are uncertain; the CDR3 is the one TCRdb lists. This chain uses TRBV27 with TRBJ2-7; whether TRBD2, the table's D call, matches the DNA was not checked. Germline V gene lookup returns CDR1 MNHEY and CDR2 SMNVEV (reference sequence). Ends included, the CDR3 has 11 residues. This CDR3 is CASGQTSVPCR.

The chain has TRBV7-3 and TRBJ1-2; D uncertain. The V end lost 5 bases, the J end lost 1 base, and 11 bases lay between the germline ends. There are 14 residues in the CDR3. Germline V CDR1 and CDR2: SGHTA, FQGTGA. CDR3 sequence: CASSPQRSNYGYTF. The CDR3 DNA follows: TGTGCCAGCAGCCCTCAACGGAGTAACTATGGCTACACCTTC.

This chain joins TRBV28 and TRBJ1-2; TRBD1 matches at 8 bases. CDR3 length equals 14 residues. Germline V gene lookup returns CDR1 MDHEN and CDR2 SYDVKM. Trimming cost V 6 bases and J 3 bases; bases outside gene matches: 6. The CDR3 nucleotides read TGTGCCAGCAGGCCGGACAGGGACTACTATGGCTACACCTTC. This sequence encodes CASRPDRDYYGYTF.

This clone has a single count. V is TRBV7-3 and J is TRBJ2-3, with D maybe TRBD2 (5 bases). Germline V gene data show CDR1 as SGHTA and CDR2 as FQGTGA. The CDR3 loop spans 17 amino acids. The V end was cut by 1 base, the J end by 0 bases, with 14 bases between. CDR3 amino acids: CASSLMGLSASTDTQYF. CDR3 DNA: TGTGCCAGCAGCTTAATGGGCCTTAGCGCTAGCACAGATACGCAGTATTTT.

V gene TRBV5-5 combines with J gene TRBJ1-6; D is uncertain. Germline CDR1 reads SGHKS; CDR2 reads YYEKEE (reference sequence). V lost 6 bases and J lost 14, with 21 bases in between. This CDR3 is 14 amino acids long. The CDR3: CASTPGDYPETLHF. CDR3 in DNA: TGTGCCAGCACCCCTGGCGACTACCCCGAAACCCTCCACTTT.

The V gene is TRBV13, the J gene TRBJ1-1; 8 bases agree with TRBD1. The CDR3 has 17 amino acids. With 4 bases clipped from V and 5 bases from J, the junction kept 15 bases outside the gene matches. Germline-derived CDR1 and CDR2 are PRHDT and FYEKMQ (reference sequence). This chain's CDR3 is CASSSLSRQGSRTEAFF. The DNA for the CDR3 is TGTGCCAGCAGCTCCCTAAGCAGACAGGGGTCGAGGACTGAAGCTTTCTTT.

The chain recombines TRBV27 with TRBJ2-1; weak D call: TRBD1 (5 bases). The ends were cut back, 0 bases at V and 15 bases at J, with 18 bases in the middle. Germline CDR1 MNHEY, CDR2 SMNVEV (reference sequence). The CDR3 contains 14 residues. The CDR3 is CASSLSGRDRKWFF. CDR3 nucleotides: TGTGCCAGCAGTTTATCAGGCAGGGATCGTAAATGGTTCTTC.

The chain employs TRBV2 and TRBJ2-1; 9 bases agree with TRBD1. There are 15 residues in the CDR3. J gave up 5 bases and V 5 bases, and 7 bases lay outside the gene matches. Germline CDR1 and CDR2: SNHLY and FYNNEI. DNA for the CDR3: TGTGCCAGCAGTTGGGACAGGGAAAAAGACAATGAGCAGTTCTTC. Its protein product is CASSWDREKDNEQFF.